The source of this T cell receptor beta chain is a study of blood T cell repertoires in COVID-19. Study-wide background: Italy, Spain and the United States were the sources of the convalescent and acute COVID-19 samples. Sources were T cells, B-cell-depleted T cells, or PBMCs; the material itself was cDNA or gDNA.

V lost 2 bases to trimming and J lost 1 base, with 11 bases between them. The germline V gene has CDR1 SEHNR and CDR2 FQNEAQ (reference sequence). The CDR3 runs 15 residues. Per the original methods: Estimated nucleated cell counts came from reference gene primer amplification. The protocol was immunoSEQ multiplex PCR, while the TCRdb copy is restricted to in-frame clones and leaves out a portion. That table is the source of V, J and clone size, and D and trimming were worked out from the DNA. The sample has roughly 500,000 clones, roughly 85% seen once. The specimen sequenced was peripheral blood. This TCR was recovered from a human donor in a cohort sampled during active COVID-19. The V gene is TRBV7-9, the J gene TRBJ1-1, with unresolved D. CDR3 sequence reads: CASSLSTVENTEAFF. The CDR3 DNA reads as TGTGCCAGCAGCTTAAGTACAGTGGAGAACACTGAAGCTTTCTTT.